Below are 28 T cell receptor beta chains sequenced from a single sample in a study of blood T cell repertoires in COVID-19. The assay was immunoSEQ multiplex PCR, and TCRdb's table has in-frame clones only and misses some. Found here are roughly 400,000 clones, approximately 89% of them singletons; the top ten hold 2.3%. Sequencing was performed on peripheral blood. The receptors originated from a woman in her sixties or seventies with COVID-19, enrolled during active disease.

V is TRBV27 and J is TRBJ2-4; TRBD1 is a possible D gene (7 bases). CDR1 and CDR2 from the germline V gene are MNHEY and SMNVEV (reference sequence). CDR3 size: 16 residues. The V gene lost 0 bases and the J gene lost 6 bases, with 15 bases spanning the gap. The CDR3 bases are TGTGCCAGCAGTTTATCGTTTGGGCAGGGGGGAAACATTCAGTACTTC. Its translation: CASSLSFGQGGNIQYF.

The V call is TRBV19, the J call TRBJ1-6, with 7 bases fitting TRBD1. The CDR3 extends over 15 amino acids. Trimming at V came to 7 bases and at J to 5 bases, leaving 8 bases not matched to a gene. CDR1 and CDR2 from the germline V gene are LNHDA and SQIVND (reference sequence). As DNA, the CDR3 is TGTGCCAGTAAACTAGACAGGGACAATAATTCACCCCTCCACTTT. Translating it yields CASKLDRDNNSPLHF.

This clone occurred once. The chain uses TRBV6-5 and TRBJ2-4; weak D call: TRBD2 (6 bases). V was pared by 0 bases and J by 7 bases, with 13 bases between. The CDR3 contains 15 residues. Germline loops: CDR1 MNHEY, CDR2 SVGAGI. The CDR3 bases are TGTGCCAGCAGTTACTCGTTCGAAAGCGGGAACATTCAGTACTTC. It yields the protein CASSYSFESGNIQYF.

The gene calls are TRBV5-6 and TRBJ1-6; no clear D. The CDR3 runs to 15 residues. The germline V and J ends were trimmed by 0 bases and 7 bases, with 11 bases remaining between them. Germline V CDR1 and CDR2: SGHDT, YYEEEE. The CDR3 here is CASSLGGFGNSPLHF. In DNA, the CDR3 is TGTGCCAGCAGCTTGGGAGGATTCGGAAATTCACCCCTCCACTTT.

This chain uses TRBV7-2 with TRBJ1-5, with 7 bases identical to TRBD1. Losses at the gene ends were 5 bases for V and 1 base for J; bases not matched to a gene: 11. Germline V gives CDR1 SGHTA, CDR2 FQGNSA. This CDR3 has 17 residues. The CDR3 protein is CASSVRDRSFSNQPQHF. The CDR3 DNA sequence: TGTGCCAGCAGCGTCCGGGACAGAAGTTTCAGCAATCAGCCCCAGCATTTT. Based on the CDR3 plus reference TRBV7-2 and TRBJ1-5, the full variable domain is GAGVSQSPSNKVTEKGKDVELRCDPISGHTALYWYRQSLGQGLEFLIYFQGNSAPDKSGLPSDRFSAERTGGSVSTLTIQRTQQEDSAVYLCASSVRDRSFSNQPQHFGDGTRLSIL.

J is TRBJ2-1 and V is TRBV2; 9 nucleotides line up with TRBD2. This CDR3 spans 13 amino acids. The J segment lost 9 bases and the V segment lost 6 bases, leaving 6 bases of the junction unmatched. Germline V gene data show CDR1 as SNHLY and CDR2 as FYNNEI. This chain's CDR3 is CASRGGGASEQFF. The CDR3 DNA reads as TGTGCCAGCAGGGGCGGGGGGGCGAGTGAGCAGTTCTTC.

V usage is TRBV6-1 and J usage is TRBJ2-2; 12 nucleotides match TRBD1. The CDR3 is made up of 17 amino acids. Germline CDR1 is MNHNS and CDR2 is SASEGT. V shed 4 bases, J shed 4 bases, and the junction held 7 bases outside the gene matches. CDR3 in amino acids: CASSGGQGARITGELFF. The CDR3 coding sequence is TGTGCCAGCAGTGGGGGACAGGGGGCGCGAATCACCGGGGAGCTGTTTTTT.

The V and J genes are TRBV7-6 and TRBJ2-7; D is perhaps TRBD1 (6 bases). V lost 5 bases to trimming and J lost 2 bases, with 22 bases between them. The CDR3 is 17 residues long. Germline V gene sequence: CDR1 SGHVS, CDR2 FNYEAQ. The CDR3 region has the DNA TGTGCCAGCAGCCCCTCCCAACAGGGTCCCATACCCTACGAGCAGTACTTC. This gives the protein CASSPSQQGPIPYEQYF. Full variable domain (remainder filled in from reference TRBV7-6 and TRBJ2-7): GAGVSQSPRYKVTKRGQDVALRCDPISGHVSLYWYRQALGQGPEFLTYFNYEAQQDKSGLPNDRFSAERPEGSISTLTIQRTEQRDSAMYRCASSPSQQGPIPYEQYFGPGTRLTVT.

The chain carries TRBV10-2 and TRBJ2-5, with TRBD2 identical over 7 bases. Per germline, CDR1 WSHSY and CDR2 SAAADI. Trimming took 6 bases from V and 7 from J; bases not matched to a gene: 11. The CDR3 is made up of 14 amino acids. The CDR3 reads CASRTGLRRGTQYF. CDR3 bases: TGCGCCAGCAGAACGGGACTAAGAAGAGGGACCCAGTACTTC.

The CDR3 here is CASGTGYTEAFF. CDR3 bases: TGTGCTAGTGGTACGGGGTACACTGAAGCTTTCTTT. This chain joins TRBV12-5 and TRBJ1-1, with D unclear. The CDR3 is 12 residues long. Germline CDR1 LGHNT, CDR2 FRNRAP. With 5 bases removed from V and 3 bases from J, the gap between germline ends came to 7 bases.

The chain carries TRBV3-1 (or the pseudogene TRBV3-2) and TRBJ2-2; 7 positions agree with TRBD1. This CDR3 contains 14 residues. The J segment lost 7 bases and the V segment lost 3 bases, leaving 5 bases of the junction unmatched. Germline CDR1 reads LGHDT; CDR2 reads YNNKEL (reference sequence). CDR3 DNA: TGTGCCAGCAGCCAGACAGGGAATCACGGGGAGCTGTTTTTT. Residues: CASSQTGNHGELFF.

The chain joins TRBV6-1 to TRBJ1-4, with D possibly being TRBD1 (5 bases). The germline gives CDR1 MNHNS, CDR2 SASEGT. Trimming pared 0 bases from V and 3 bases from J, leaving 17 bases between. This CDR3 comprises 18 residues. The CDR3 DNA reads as TGTGCCAGCAGTGAAGCGCTAAGGGGCTCAAGGGCTAATGAAAAACTGTTTTTT. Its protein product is CASSEALRGSRANEKLFF.

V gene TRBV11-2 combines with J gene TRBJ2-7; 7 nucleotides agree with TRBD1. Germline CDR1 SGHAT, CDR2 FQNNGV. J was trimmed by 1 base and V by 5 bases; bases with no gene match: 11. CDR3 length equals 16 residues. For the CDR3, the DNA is TGTGCCAGCAGCGACAGGGATAAAGTAGCGTCCTACGAGCAGTACTTC. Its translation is CASSDRDKVASYEQYF.

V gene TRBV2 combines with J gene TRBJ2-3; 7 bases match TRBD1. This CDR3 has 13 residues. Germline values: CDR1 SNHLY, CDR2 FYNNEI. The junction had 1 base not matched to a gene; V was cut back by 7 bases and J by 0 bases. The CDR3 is CASTDRSTDTQYF. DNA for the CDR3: TGTGCCAGCACGGACAGGAGCACAGATACGCAGTATTTT.

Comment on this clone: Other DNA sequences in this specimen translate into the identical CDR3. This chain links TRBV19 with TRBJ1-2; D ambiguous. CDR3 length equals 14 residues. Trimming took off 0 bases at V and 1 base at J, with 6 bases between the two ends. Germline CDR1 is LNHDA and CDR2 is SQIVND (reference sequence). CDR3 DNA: TGTGCCAGTAGTATAGACAGCGTTAACTATGGCTACACCTTC. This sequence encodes CASSIDSVNYGYTF.

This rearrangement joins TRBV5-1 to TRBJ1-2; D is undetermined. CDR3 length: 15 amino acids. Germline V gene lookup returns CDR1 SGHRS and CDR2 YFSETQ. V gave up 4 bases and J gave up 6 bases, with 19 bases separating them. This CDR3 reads CASSPLVEGWDGYTF. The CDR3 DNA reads TGCGCCAGCAGCCCCCTTGTGGAGGGATGGGATGGCTACACCTTC.

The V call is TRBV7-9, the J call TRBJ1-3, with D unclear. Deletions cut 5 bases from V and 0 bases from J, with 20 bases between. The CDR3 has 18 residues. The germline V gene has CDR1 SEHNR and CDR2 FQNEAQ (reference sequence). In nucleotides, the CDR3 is TGTGCCAGCAGCCGACCGTTGTCCAGGCAAATCTCTGGAAACACCATATATTTT. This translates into CASSRPLSRQISGNTIYF.

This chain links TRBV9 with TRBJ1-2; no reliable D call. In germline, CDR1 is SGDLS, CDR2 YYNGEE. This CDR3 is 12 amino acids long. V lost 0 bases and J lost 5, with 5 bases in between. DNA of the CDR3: TGTGCCAGCAGCGTAGCTCAGTATGGCTACACCTTC. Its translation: CASSVAQYGYTF.

The CDR3 DNA reads TGCGCCAGCAGCTACTTAGCAGGGATGGAGTCTGAAGCTTTCTTT. This codes for CASSYLAGMESEAFF. This chain links TRBV5-1 with TRBJ1-1; the D gene is possibly TRBD1 (5 bases). The CDR3 extends over 15 amino acids. Germline V lookup: CDR1 SGHRS, CDR2 YFSETQ. V lost 3 bases, J lost 6 bases, and 18 bases lay in between.

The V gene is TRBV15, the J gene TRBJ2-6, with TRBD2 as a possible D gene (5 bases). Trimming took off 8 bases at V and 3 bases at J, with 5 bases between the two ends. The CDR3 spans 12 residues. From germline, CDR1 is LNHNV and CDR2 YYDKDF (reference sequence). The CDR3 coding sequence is TGTGCCACCGGACTTGGGGCCAACGTCCTGACTTTC. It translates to CATGLGANVLTF. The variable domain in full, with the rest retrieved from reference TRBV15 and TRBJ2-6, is DAMVIQNPRYQVTQFGKPVTLSCSQTLNHNVMYWYQQKSSQAPKLLFHYYDKDFNNEADTPDNFQSRRPNTSFCFLDIRSPGLGDTAMYLCATGLGANVLTFGAGSRLTVL.

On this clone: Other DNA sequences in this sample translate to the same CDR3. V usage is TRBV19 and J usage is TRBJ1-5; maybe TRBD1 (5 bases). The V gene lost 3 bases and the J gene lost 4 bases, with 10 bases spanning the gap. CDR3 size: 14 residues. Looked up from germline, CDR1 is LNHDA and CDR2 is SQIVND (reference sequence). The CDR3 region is CASSIRDSNQPQHF. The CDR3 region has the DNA TGTGCCAGTAGTATCCGGGACTCAAATCAGCCCCAGCATTTT.

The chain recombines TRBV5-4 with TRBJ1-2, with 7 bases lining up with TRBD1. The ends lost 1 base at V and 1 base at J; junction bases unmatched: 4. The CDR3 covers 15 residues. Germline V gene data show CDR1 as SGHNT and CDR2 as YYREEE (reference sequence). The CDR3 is CASSLSDRLNYGYTF. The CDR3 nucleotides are TGTGCCAGCAGCTTGTCGGACAGGCTTAACTATGGCTACACCTTC.

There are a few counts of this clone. This CDR3 is CASGSGVITGELFF. In DNA, the CDR3 is TGTGCTAGTGGTTCAGGGGTCATCACCGGGGAGCTGTTTTTT. V gene TRBV12-5 combines with J gene TRBJ2-2; possibly TRBD1 for D (6 bases). V lost 4 bases and J 4 bases, leaving 10 bases between the germline ends. This CDR3 is 14 amino acids long. Germline values: CDR1 LGHNT, CDR2 FRNRAP.

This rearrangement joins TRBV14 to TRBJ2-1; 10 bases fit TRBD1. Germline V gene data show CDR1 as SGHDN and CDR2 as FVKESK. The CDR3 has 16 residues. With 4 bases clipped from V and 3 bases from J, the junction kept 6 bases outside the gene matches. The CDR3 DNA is TGTGCCAGCAGCCCCCGGGACAGGGGATTCTACAATGAGCAGTTCTTC. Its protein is CASSPRDRGFYNEQFF.

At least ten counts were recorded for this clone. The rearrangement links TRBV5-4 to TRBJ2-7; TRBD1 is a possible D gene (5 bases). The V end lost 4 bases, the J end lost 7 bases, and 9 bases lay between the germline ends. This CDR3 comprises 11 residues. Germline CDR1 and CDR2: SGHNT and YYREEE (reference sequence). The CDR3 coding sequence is TGTGCCAGCAGCCAGGGAAATGAGCAGTACTTC. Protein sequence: CASSQGNEQYF.

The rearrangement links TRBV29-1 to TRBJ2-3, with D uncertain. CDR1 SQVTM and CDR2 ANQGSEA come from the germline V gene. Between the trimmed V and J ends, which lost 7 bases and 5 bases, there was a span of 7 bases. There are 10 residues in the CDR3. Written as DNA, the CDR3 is TGCAGCGGTAGGAGAGATACGCAGTATTTT. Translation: CSGRRDTQYF.

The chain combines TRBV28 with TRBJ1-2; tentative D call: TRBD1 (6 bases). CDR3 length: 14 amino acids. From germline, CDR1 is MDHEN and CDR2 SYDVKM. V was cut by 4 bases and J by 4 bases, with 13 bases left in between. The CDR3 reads CASSSPGEGYGYTF. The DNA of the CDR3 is TGTGCCAGCAGTTCCCCAGGGGAGGGCTATGGCTACACCTTC.

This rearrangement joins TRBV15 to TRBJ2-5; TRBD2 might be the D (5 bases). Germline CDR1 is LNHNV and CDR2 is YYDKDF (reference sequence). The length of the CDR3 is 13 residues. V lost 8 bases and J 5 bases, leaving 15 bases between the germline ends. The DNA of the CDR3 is TGTGCCACCCAGGAGGCGAGGAGGGAGACCCAGTACTTC. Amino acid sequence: CATQEARRETQYF.